Listed here are 18 T cell receptor beta chains from one sample, sequenced in a study of memory CD4+ T cells and cytomegalovirus serostatus. The table came from immunoSEQ multiplex PCR; TCRdb's copy has only in-frame clones and leaves some out. In the table there are about 58,000 clones, 82% of which are singletons. The sort gate was single viable CD3+CD4+CD8-CD45RO+ cells for memory CD4+ T cells. Sequencing was performed on memory CD4+ T cells from blood. All receptors come from an adult in good health and CMV-seronegative. Some clones in this sample may be carry-over from other donors' samples.

This clone was detected only a few times. The chain carries TRBV21-1 and TRBJ2-2; the D segment call TRBD1 is taken from the table without a DNA check. TRBV21-1 is a pseudogene locus. This CDR3 spans 18 amino acids. The CDR3 DNA is TGTGCCAGCAGCCCACCGGGACAGGGGACACCAGGGACCGGGGAGCTGTTTTTT. Protein: CASSPPGQGTPGTGELFF.

This clone showed up just a few times. The V and J genes are TRBV5-1 and TRBJ2-3, with TRBD1 matching 7 bases. Germline CDR1 reads SGHRS; CDR2 reads YFSETQ. The CDR3 totals 16 residues. J gave up 3 bases and V 4 bases, and 11 bases lay outside the gene matches. CDR3 nucleotides: TGCGCCAGCAGCACCACAGGGGTATCTTCTACAGATACGCAGTATTTT. Amino acid sequence: CASSTTGVSSTDTQYF. The whole variable domain, filled in from reference TRBV5-1 and TRBJ2-3, reads KAGVTQTPRYLIKTRGQQVTLSCSPISGHRSVSWYQQTPGQGLQFLFEYFSETQRNKGNFPGRFSGRQFSNSRSEMNVSTLELGDSALYLCASSTTGVSSTDTQYFGPGTRLTVL.

V is TRBV7-6 and J is TRBJ2-7; TRBD1 agrees at 8 bases. CDR1 and CDR2 from the germline V gene are SGHVS and FNYEAQ. Trimming at V came to 4 bases and at J to 5 bases, leaving 10 bases not matched to a gene. The CDR3 spans 15 residues. The DNA for the CDR3 is TGTGCCAGCAGCTCCTTGACAGGGGATGTTGACGAGCAGTACTTC. Protein: CASSSLTGDVDEQYF.

A single count supports this clone. J is TRBJ1-4 and V is TRBV18, with no clear D. Trimming stripped 2 bases from V and 6 bases from J, with 7 bases between. Germline CDR1 is KGHSH and CDR2 is LQKENI. CDR3 length: 13 amino acids. The CDR3: CASSPGEDEKLFF. In DNA form, the CDR3 reads TGTGCCAGCTCACCAGGGGAGGATGAAAAACTGTTTTTT. Full variable domain (remainder filled in from reference TRBV18 and TRBJ1-4): NAGVMQNPRHLVRRRGQEARLRCSPMKGHSHVYWYRQLPEEGLKFMVYLQKENIIDESGMPKERFSAEFPKEGPSILRIQQVVRGDSAAYFCASSPGEDEKLFFGSGTQLSVL.

This chain uses TRBV6-5 with TRBJ1-3; D unclear. Germline V CDR1 and CDR2: MNHEY, SVGAGI. Between the trimmed V and J ends, which lost 7 bases and 3 bases, there was a span of 4 bases. CDR3 length: 11 amino acids. The CDR3 protein is CASTFGNTIYF. CDR3 nucleotide sequence: TGTGCCAGCACTTTTGGAAACACCATATATTTT.

The chain links TRBV13 to TRBJ1-2; possibly TRBD1 for D (5 bases). V lost 0 bases and J lost 6, with 14 bases in between. The germline gives CDR1 PRHDT, CDR2 FYEKMQ (reference sequence). The CDR3 totals 15 residues. The CDR3 is CASSLGPGDPHGYTF. The CDR3 region has the DNA TGTGCCAGCAGCTTAGGTCCTGGGGACCCCCATGGCTACACCTTC.

The chain links TRBV29-1 to TRBJ2-3, with D tentatively TRBD1 (6 bases). This CDR3 spans 11 amino acids. The germline CDR1 and CDR2 sequences are SQVTM and ANQGSEA. V was shortened by 6 bases and J by 5 bases, with 9 bases between the two germline ends. The CDR3 sequence is CSVGQLDTQYF. The CDR3, as DNA: TGCAGCGTCGGACAGTTAGATACGCAGTATTTT.

The chain is built from TRBV4-1 and TRBJ1-2, with TRBD1 as a possible D gene (5 bases). Germline V CDR1 and CDR2: MGHRA, YSYEKL. V was pared by 0 bases and J by 4 bases, with 15 bases between. The CDR3 sequence is 16 residues long. CDR3: CASSQERQGIIYGYTF. The DNA of the CDR3 is TGCGCCAGCAGCCAAGAAAGGCAGGGTATCATCTATGGCTACACCTTC.

The V and J genes are TRBV10-2 and TRBJ1-2; D unresolved. Deletions cut 3 bases from V and 4 bases from J, with 12 bases between. Looked up from germline, CDR1 is WSHSY and CDR2 is SAAADI. The length of the CDR3 is 14 residues. Here the CDR3 reads CASSETGRAYGYTF. For the CDR3, the DNA is TGCGCCAGCAGTGAAACCGGGAGGGCCTATGGCTACACCTTC.

This clone has only a few counts. The rearrangement joins TRBV20-1 to TRBJ1-1; no reliable D call. Germline V gives CDR1 DFQATT, CDR2 SNEGSKA (reference sequence). V lost 1 base to trimming and J lost 7 bases, with 7 bases between them. This CDR3 comprises 11 residues. The CDR3 coding sequence is TGCAGTGCTAGAGTATGGGATGAAGCTTTCTTT. Translated, it gives CSARVWDEAFF.

The chain joins TRBV28 to TRBJ2-1; D is unresolved. This CDR3 spans 14 amino acids. CDR1 and CDR2 (germline): MDHEN, SYDVKM. Trimming removed 8 bases from V and 0 bases from J, with 11 bases in between. The CDR3 reads CASGHSSSYNEQFF. DNA for the CDR3: TGTGCCAGCGGCCACTCCAGCTCCTACAATGAGCAGTTCTTC.

This clone was recorded only once. V gene TRBV18 combines with J gene TRBJ2-1; TRBD2 matches 8 bases. This CDR3 spans 15 amino acids. V shed 6 bases and J 9 bases; nucleotides not matched to a gene: 13. Germline V lookup: CDR1 KGHSH, CDR2 LQKENI. CDR3 region: CASSSGRASLGEQFF. CDR3 bases: TGTGCCAGCTCTTCCGGGAGGGCCTCCTTAGGTGAGCAGTTCTTC.

The rearrangement joins TRBV29-1 to TRBJ2-5; D uncertain. The DNA end favors TRBJ2-7, so the J call may be wrong. This CDR3 is built from 11 residues. The V gene's germline CDR1 is SQVTM and CDR2 ANQGSEA. CDR3 residues: CSAQDHYEQYF. The DNA of the CDR3 is TGCAGCGCTCAGGACCACTACGAGCAGTACTTC.

This sequence joins TRBV6-1 and TRBJ1-2; no clear D gene. With 1 base removed from V and 6 bases from J, the gap between germline ends came to 27 bases. This CDR3 region has 19 residues. CDR1 MNHNS and CDR2 SASEGT come from the germline V gene. CDR3 region: CASSEVRPGHYLLRDGYTF. CDR3 coding DNA: TGTGCCAGCAGTGAAGTCAGACCGGGTCATTACCTTCTGAGGGATGGCTACACCTTC.

The chain couples TRBV29-1 to TRBJ2-7; TRBD1 aligns across 9 bases. The CDR3 is made up of 15 amino acids. Germline lookup yields CDR1 SQVTM and CDR2 ANQGSEA. J lost 0 bases, V lost 7 bases, and 10 bases had no gene match. CDR3 amino acids: CSAGQGSTSSYEQYF. CDR3 sequence (DNA): TGCAGCGCTGGACAGGGGTCTACGTCCTCCTACGAGCAGTACTTC.

This chain joins TRBV7-2 and TRBJ1-2; D ambiguous. V lost 2 bases and J lost 0, with 10 bases in between. Germline V lookup: CDR1 SGHTA, CDR2 FQGNSA. This CDR3 has 15 residues. CDR3 amino acids: CASSLMVSANYGYTF. CDR3 nucleotides: TGTGCCAGCAGCTTAATGGTGTCGGCTAACTATGGCTACACCTTC. Using reference TRBV7-2 and TRBJ1-2 for the parts outside the CDR3, the full variable domain is GAGVSQSPSNKVTEKGKDVELRCDPISGHTALYWYRQSLGQGLEFLIYFQGNSAPDKSGLPSDRFSAERTGGSVSTLTIQRTQQEDSAVYLCASSLMVSANYGYTFGSGTRLTVV.

The J gene is TRBJ2-2, the V gene TRBV6-1, with 7 nucleotides matching TRBD2. Germline trimming cut 8 bases from V and 8 bases from J; bases unmatched to any gene: 14. The CDR3 extends over 15 amino acids. The germline V gene encodes CDR1 MNHNS and CDR2 SASEGT. The CDR3 DNA reads as TGTGCCAGCCTCGGTAGGACTAGTGTGACAGGGGAGCTGTTTTTT. It specifies CASLGRTSVTGELFF.

This sequence joins TRBV11-2 and TRBJ1-1; D is possibly TRBD1 (5 bases). CDR1 and CDR2 from the germline V gene are SGHAT and FQNNGV. Trimming shortened V by 10 bases and J by 10 bases, and 16 bases separated the two germline ends. The CDR3 totals 11 residues. The CDR3 reads CATTRRGRAFF. The CDR3 DNA follows: TGTGCCACCACGAGGCGGGGGAGAGCTTTCTTT.